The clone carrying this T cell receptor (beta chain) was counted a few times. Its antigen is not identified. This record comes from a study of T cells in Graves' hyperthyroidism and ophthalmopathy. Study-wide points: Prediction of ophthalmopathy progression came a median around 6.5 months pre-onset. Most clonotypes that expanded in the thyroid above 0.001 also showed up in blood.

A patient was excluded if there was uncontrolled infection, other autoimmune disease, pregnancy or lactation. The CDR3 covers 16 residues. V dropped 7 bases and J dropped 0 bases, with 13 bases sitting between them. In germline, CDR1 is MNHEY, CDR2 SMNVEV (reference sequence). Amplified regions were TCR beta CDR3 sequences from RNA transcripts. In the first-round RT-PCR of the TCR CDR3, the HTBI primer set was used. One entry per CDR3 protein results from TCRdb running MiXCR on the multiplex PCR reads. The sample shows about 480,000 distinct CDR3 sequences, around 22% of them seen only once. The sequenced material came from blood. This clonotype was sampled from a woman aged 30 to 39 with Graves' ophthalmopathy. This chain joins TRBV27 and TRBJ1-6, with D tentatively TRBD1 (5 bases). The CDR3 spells CASTLRGSSYNSPLHF. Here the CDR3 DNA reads TGTGCCAGCACCTTGAGGGGAAGCTCCTATAATTCACCCCTCCACTTT.